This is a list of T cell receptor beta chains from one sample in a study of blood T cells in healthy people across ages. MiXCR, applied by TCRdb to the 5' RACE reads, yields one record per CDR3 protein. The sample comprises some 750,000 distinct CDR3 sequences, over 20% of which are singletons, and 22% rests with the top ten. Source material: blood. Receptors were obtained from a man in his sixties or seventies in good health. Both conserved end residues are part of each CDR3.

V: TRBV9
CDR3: CASSVGSNSYNEQFF

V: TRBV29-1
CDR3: CTMGETETQYF

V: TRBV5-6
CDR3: CASSGDGRQETQYF

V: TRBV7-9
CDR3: CASRKVGRANEKLFF

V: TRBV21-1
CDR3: CASSKGPSTPREETQYF

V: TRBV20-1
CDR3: CSATRDFQTYEQYF

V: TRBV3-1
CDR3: CASSQVGQETQYF

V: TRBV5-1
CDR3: CASSLEGFANTGELFF

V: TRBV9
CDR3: CASSVDTGDGYTF

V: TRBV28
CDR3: CASSTRDRGAYEQYF

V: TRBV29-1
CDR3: CSVEDRNGYTF

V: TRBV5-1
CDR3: CASSGDGLSIEQYF

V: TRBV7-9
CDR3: CASSLGQINEQFF

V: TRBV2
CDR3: CASSDQGEPGYTF

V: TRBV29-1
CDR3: CSVSSPASWNLHSNEQFF

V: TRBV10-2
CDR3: CASSEPPTNYGYTF

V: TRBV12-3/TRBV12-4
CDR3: CASSLARQINYGYTF